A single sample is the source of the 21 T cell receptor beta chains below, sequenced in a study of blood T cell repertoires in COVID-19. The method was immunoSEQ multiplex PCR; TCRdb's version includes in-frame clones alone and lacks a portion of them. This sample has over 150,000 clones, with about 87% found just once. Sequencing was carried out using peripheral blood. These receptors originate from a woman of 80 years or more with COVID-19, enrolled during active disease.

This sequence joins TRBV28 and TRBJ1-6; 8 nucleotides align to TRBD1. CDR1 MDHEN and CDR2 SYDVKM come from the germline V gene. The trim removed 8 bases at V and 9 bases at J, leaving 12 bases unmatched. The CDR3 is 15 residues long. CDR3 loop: CASDDRGFSGSPLHF. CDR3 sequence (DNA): TGTGCCAGCGATGACAGGGGCTTTTCTGGTTCACCCCTCCACTTT.

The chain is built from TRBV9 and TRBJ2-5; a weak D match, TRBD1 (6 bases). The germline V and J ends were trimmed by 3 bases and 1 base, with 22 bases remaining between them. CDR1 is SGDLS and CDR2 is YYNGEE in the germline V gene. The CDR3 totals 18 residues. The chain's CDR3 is CASSASPLLGTTQETQYF. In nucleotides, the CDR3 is TGTGCCAGCAGCGCCAGTCCTCTTTTGGGGACAACCCAAGAGACCCAGTACTTC.

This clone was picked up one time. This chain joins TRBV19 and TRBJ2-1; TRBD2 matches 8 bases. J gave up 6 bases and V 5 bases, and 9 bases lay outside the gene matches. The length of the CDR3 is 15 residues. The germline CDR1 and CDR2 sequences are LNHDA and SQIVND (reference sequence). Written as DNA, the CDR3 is TGTGCCAGTAGTCCAGGGACCGGGACTAGCAATGAGCAGTTCTTC. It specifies CASSPGTGTSNEQFF.

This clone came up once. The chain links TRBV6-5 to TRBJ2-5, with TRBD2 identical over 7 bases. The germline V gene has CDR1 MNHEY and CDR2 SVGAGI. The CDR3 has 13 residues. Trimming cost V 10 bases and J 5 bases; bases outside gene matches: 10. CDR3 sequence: CATSSGGLETQYF. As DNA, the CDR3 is TGTGCCACTTCCTCGGGGGGACTTGAGACCCAGTACTTC.

The CDR3 DNA reads TGTGCCAGTAGTATTTCGGGACAACTAATCATTAACTATGGCTACACCTTC. Protein sequence: CASSISGQLIINYGYTF. V is TRBV19 and J is TRBJ1-2; possible D gene TRBD1, 6 bases. This CDR3 is built from 17 residues. Germline-derived CDR1 and CDR2 are LNHDA and SQIVND (reference sequence). The ends were cut back, 3 bases at V and 1 base at J, with 18 bases in the middle.

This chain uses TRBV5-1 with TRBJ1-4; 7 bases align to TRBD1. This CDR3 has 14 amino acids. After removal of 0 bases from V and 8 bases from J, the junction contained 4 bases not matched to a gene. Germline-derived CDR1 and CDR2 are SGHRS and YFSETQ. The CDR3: CASSLDRGQEKLFF. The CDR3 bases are TGCGCCAGCAGCTTGGACAGGGGACAGGAAAAACTGTTTTTT. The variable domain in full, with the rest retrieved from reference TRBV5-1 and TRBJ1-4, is KAGVTQTPRYLIKTRGQQVTLSCSPISGHRSVSWYQQTPGQGLQFLFEYFSETQRNKGNFPGRFSGRQFSNSRSEMNVSTLELGDSALYLCASSLDRGQEKLFFGSGTQLSVL.

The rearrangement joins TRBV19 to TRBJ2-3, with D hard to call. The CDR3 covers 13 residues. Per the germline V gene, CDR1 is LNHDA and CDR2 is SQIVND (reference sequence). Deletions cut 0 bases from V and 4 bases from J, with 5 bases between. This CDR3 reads CASSIDRADTQYF. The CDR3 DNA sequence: TGTGCCAGTAGTATAGATCGTGCAGATACGCAGTATTTT.

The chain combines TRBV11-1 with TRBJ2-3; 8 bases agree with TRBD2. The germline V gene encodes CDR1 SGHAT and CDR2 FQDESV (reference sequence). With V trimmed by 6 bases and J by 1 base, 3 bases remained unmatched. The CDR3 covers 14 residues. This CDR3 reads CASRVAGRTDTQYF. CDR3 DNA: TGTGCCAGCAGAGTAGCGGGACGCACAGATACGCAGTATTTT.

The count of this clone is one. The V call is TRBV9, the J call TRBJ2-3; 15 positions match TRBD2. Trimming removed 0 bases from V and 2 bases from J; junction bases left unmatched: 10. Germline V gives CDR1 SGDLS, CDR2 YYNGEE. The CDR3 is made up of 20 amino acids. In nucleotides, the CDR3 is TGTGCCAGCAGCGTAGAGGGACTAGCGGGAGGTCGTGGTTACACAGATACGCAGTATTTT. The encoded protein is CASSVEGLAGGRGYTDTQYF.

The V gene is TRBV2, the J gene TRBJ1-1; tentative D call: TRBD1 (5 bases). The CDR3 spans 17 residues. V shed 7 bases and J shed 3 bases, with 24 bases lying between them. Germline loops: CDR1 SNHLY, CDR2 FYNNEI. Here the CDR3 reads CASKDSQTVESDTEAFF. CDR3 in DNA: TGTGCCAGCAAAGATTCACAGACAGTCGAATCCGACACTGAAGCTTTCTTT. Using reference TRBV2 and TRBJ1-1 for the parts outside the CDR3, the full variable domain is EPEVTQTPSHQVTQMGQEVILRCVPISNHLYFYWYRQILGQKVEFLVSFYNNEISEKSEIFDDQFSVERPDGSNFTLKIRSTKLEDSAMYFCASKDSQTVESDTEAFFGQGTRLTVV.

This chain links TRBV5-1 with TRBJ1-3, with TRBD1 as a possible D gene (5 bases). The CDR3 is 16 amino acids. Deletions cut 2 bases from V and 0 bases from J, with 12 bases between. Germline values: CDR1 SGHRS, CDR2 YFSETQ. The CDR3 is CASSFGGETSGNTIYF. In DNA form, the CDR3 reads TGCGCCAGCAGCTTCGGGGGGGAGACCTCTGGAAACACCATATATTTT.

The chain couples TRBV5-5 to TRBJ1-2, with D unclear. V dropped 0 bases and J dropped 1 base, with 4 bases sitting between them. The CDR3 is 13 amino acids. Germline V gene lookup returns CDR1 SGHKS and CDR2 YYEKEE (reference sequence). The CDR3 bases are TGTGCCAGCAGCTTGGCTCTTAACTATGGCTACACCTTC. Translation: CASSLALNYGYTF.

The CDR3 loop reads CASSFAGRGGYGYTF. The CDR3 DNA reads as TGTGCCAGCAGTTTTGCAGGGAGAGGGGGCTATGGCTACACCTTC. The rearrangement joins TRBV28 to TRBJ1-2; tentative D call: TRBD1 (6 bases). V was cut by 3 bases and J by 4 bases, with 15 bases left in between. Per germline, CDR1 MDHEN and CDR2 SYDVKM. The CDR3 has 15 amino acids.

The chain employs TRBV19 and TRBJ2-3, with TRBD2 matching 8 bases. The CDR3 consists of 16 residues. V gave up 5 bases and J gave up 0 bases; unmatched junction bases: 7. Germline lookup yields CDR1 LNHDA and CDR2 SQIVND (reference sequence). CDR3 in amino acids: CASSLSAGASTDTQYF. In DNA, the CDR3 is TGTGCCAGTAGTCTTTCAGCGGGAGCTAGCACAGATACGCAGTATTTT. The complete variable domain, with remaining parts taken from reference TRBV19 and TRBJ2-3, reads DGGITQSPKYLFRKEGQNVTLSCEQNLNHDAMYWYRQDPGQGLRLIYYSQIVNDFQKGDIAEGYSVSREKKESFPLTVTSAQKNPTAFYLCASSLSAGASTDTQYFGPGTRLTVL.

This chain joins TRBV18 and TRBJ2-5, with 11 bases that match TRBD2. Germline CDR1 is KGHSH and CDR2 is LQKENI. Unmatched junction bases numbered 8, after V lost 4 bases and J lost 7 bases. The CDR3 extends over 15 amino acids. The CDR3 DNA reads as TGTGCCAGCTCACGGAATATAGGACTAGCGGGGACCCAGTACTTC. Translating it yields CASSRNIGLAGTQYF. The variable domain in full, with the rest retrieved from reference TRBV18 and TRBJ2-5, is NAGVMQNPRHLVRRRGQEARLRCSPMKGHSHVYWYRQLPEEGLKFMVYLQKENIIDESGMPKERFSAEFPKEGPSILRIQQVVRGDSAAYFCASSRNIGLAGTQYFGPGTRLLVL.

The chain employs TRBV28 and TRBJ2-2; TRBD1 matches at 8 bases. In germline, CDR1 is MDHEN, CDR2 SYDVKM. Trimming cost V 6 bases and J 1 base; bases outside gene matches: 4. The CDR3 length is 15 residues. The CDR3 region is CASRPGTGNTGELFF. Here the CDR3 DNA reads TGTGCCAGCAGACCCGGGACAGGGAACACCGGGGAGCTGTTTTTT.

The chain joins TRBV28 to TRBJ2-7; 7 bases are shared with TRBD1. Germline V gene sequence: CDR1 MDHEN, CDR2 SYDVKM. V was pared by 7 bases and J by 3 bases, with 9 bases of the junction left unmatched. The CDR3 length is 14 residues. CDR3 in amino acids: CASKNPGQIYEQYF. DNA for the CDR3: TGTGCCAGCAAAAATCCGGGACAGATCTACGAGCAGTACTTC.

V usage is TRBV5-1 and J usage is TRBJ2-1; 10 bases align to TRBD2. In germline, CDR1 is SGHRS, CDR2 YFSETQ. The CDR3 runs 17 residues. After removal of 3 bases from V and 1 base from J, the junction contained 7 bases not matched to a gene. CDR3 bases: TGCGCCAGCAGCTCGGCTAGCGGGAGTAGTTCCTACAATGAGCAGTTCTTC. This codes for CASSSASGSSSYNEQFF.

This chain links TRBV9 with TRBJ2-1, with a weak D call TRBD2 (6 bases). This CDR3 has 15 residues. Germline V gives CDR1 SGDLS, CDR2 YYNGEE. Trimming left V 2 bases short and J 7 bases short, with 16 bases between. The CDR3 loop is CASSVTGLFTNEQFF. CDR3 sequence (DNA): TGTGCCAGCAGCGTCACGGGACTGTTTACAAATGAGCAGTTCTTC.

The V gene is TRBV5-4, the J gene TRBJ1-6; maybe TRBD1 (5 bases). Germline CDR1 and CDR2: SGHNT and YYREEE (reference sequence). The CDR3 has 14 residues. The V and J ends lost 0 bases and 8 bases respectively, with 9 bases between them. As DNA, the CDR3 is TGTGCCAGCAGCTTGGAGGGGCGCGATTCACCCCTCCACTTT. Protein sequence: CASSLEGRDSPLHF.

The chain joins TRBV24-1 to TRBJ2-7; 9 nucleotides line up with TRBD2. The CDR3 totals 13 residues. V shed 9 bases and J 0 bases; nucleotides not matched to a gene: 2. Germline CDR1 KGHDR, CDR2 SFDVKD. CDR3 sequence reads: CATASGNSYEQYF. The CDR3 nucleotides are TGTGCCACCGCTAGCGGGAACTCCTACGAGCAGTACTTC.